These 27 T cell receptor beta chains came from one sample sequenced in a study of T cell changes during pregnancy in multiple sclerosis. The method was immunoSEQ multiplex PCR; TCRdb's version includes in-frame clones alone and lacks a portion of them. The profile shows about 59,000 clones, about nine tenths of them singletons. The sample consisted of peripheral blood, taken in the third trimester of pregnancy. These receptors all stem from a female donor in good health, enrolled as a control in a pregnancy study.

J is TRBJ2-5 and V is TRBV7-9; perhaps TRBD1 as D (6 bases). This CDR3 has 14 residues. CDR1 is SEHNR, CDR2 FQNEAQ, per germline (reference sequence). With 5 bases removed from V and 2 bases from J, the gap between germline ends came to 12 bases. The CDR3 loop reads CASSQQGLQETQYF. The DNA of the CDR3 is TGTGCCAGCAGCCAACAGGGCCTTCAAGAGACCCAGTACTTC.

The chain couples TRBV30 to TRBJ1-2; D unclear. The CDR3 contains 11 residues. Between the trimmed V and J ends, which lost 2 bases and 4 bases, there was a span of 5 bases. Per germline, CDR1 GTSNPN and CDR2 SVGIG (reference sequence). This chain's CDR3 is CAWSTSYGYTF. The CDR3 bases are TGTGCCTGGAGTACCAGCTATGGCTACACCTTC.

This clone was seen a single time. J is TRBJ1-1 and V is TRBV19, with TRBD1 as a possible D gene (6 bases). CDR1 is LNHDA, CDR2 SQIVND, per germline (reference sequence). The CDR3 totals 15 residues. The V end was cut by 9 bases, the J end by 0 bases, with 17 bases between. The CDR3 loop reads CASREGEAMNTEAFF. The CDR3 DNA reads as TGTGCCAGCCGGGAGGGGGAGGCTATGAACACTGAAGCTTTCTTT.

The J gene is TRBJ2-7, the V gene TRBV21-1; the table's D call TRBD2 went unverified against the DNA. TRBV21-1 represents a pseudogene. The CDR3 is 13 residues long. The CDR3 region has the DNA TGTGCCAGCAGGGAGGAGGGGCCCTACGAGCAGTACTTC. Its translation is CASREEGPYEQYF.

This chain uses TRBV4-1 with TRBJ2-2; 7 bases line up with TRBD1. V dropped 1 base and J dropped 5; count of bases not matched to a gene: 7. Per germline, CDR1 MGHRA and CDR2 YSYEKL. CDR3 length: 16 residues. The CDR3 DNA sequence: TGCGCCAGCAGCCAAGTTTCCACAGGGGTGACCGGGGAGCTGTTTTTT. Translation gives CASSQVSTGVTGELFF.

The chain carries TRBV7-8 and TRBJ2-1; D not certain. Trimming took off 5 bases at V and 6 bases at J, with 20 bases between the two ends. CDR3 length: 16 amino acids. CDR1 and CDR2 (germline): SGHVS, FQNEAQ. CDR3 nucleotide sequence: TGTGCCAGCAGCCCCTCCCGGGTAGGCCCGGGCAATGAGCAGTTCTTC. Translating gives CASSPSRVGPGNEQFF.

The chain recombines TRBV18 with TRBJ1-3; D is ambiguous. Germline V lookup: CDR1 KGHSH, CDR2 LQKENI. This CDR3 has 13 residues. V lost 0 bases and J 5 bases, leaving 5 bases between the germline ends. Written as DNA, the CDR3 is TGTGCCAGCTCACCACCGACAAGAAACACCATATATTTT. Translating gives CASSPPTRNTIYF.

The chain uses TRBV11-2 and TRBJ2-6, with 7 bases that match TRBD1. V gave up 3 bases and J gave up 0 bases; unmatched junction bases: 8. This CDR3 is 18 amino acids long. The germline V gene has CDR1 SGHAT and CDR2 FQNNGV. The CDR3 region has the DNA TGTGCCAGCAGCTTCCCGACAGGGCCCTCCTCTGGGGCCAACGTCCTGACTTTC. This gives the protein CASSFPTGPSSGANVLTF.

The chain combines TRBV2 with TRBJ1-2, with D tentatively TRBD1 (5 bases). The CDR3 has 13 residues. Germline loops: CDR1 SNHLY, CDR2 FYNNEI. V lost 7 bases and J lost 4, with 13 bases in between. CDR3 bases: TGTGCCAGCATGGGGCAGTCCATCTATGGCTACACCTTC. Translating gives CASMGQSIYGYTF.

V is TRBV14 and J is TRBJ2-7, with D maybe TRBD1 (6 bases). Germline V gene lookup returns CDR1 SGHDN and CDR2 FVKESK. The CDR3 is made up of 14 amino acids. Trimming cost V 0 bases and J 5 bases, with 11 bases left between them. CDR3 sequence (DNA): TGTGCCAGCAGCCAAGACAGGGGAAGCGACGAGCAGTACTTC. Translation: CASSQDRGSDEQYF.

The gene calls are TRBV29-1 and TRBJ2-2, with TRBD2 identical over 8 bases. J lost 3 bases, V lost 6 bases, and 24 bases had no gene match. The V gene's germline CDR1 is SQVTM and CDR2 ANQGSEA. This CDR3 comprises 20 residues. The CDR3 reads CSVSGKTQPRGGPYTGELFF. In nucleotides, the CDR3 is TGCAGCGTCTCAGGAAAAACCCAACCCCGGGGGGGGCCGTACACCGGGGAGCTGTTTTTT.

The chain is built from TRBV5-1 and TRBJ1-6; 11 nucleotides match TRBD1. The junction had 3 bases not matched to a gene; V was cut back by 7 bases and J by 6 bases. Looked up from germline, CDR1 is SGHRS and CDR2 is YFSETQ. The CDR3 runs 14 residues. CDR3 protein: CASGQGASNSPLHF. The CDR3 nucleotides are TGCGCCAGCGGACAGGGGGCGAGTAATTCACCCCTCCACTTT.

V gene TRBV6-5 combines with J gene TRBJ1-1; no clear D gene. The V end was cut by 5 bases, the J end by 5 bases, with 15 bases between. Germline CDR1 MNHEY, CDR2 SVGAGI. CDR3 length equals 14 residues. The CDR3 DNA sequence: TGTGCCAGCAGTCCCAGGTTGCCTACGACTGAAGCTTTCTTT. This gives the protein CASSPRLPTTEAFF.

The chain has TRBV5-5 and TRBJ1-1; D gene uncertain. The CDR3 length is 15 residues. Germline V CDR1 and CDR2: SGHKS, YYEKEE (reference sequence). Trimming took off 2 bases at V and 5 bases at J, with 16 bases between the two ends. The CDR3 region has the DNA TGTGCCAGCAGCTTTTACGAGGGTTTAGGGACTGAAGCTTTCTTT. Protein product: CASSFYEGLGTEAFF.

As DNA, the CDR3 is TGTGCCTGGAGCGGGACAGGGGGCGGGTACGAGCAGTACTTC. Amino acid sequence: CAWSGTGGGYEQYF. The gene calls are TRBV30 and TRBJ2-7; 12 positions agree with TRBD1. The germline V gene encodes CDR1 GTSNPN and CDR2 SVGIG (reference sequence). The J segment lost 4 bases and the V segment lost 3 bases, leaving 4 bases of the junction unmatched. The CDR3 spans 14 residues.

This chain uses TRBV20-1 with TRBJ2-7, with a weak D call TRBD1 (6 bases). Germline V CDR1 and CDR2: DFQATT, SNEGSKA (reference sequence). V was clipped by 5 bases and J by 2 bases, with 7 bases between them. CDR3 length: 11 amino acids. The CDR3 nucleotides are TGCAGTGCTGAGGGGGCCTACGAGCAGTACTTC. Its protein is CSAEGAYEQYF.

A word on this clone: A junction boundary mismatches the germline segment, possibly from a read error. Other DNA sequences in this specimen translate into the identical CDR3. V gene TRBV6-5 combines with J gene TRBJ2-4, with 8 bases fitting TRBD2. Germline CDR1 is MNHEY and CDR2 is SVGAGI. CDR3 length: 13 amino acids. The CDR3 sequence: CASSYVRGAFQYF. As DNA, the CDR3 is TGCGCCAGCAGTTACGTGCGGGGGGCCTTTCAGTACTTC.

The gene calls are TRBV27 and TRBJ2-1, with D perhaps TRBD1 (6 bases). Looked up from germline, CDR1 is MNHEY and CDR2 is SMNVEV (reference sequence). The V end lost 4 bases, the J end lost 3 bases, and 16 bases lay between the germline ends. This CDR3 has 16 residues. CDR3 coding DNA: TGTGCCAGCAGTTCCAGGGGCCCGGGGAACTACAATGAGCAGTTCTTC. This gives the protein CASSSRGPGNYNEQFF.

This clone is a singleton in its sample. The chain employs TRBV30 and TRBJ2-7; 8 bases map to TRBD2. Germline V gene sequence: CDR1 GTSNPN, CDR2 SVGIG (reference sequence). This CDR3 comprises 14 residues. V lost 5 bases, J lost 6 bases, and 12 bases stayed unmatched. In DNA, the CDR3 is TGTGCCTGGGACACCCGGGGCGGGAGGCCCGAGCAGTACTTC. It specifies CAWDTRGGRPEQYF.

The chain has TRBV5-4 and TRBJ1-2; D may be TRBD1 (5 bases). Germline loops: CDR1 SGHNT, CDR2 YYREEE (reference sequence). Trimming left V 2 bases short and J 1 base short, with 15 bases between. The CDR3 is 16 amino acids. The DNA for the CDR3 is TGTGCCAGCAGCTTCGCCCCAGGGAGGGATAACTATGGCTACACCTTC. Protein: CASSFAPGRDNYGYTF.

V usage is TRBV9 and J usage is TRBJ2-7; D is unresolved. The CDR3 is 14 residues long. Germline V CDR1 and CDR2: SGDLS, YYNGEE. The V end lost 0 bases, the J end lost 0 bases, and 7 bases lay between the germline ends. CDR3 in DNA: TGTGCCAGCAGCGTAGCTGGGCTCTCCTACGAGCAGTACTTC. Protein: CASSVAGLSYEQYF.

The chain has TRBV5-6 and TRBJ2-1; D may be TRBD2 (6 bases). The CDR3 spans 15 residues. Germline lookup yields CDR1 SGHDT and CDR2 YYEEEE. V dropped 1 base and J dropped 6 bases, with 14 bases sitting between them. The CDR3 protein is CASSLSGGTSNEQFF. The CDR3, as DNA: TGTGCCAGCAGCTTGTCCGGGGGAACTTCCAATGAGCAGTTCTTC. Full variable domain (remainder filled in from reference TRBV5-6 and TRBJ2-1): DAGVTQSPTHLIKTRGQQVTLRCSPKSGHDTVSWYQQALGQGPQFIFQYYEEEERQRGNFPDRFSGHQFPNYSSELNVNALLLGDSALYLCASSLSGGTSNEQFFGPGTRLTVL.

As DNA, the CDR3 is TGTGCCAGTATCACGGTTTTTGGAAACACCATATATTTT. Residues: CASITVFGNTIYF. The rearrangement links TRBV19 to TRBJ1-3, with D uncertain. The CDR3 extends over 13 amino acids. V lost 7 bases to trimming and J lost 3 bases, with 10 bases between them. Germline V gives CDR1 LNHDA, CDR2 SQIVND (reference sequence).

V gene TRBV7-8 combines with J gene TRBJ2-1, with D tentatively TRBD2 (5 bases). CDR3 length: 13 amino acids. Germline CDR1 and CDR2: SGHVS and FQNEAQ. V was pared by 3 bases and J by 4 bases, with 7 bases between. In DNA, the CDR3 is TGTGCCAGCAGCTTTCGGGGTTACAATGAGCAGTTCTTC. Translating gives CASSFRGYNEQFF.

CDR3 bases: TGTGCCAGCAGCGCCAAGACAGGGGGCGGCCGCACCGGGGAGCTGTTTTTT. The encoded protein is CASSAKTGGGRTGELFF. The rearrangement joins TRBV7-9 to TRBJ2-2, with TRBD1 matching 10 bases. With V trimmed by 5 bases and J by 4 bases, 10 bases remained unmatched. The CDR3 runs 17 residues. Germline V gives CDR1 SEHNR, CDR2 FQNEAQ (reference sequence).

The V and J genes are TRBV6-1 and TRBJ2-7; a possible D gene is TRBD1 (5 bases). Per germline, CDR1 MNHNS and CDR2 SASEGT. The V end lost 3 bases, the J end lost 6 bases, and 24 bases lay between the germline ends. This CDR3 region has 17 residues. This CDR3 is CASSDGQGWPFLGEQYF. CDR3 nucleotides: TGTGCCAGCAGTGATGGACAAGGGTGGCCATTCCTAGGCGAGCAGTACTTC.

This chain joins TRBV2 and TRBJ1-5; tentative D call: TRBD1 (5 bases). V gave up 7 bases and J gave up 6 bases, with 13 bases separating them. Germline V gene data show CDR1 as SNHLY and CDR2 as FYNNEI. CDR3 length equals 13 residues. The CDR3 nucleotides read TGTGCCAGCAACCCCGGCGGGGGTCAGCCCCAGCATTTT. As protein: CASNPGGGQPQHF.